This T cell receptor (beta chain) was captured in a study of T-cell memory formation after mild COVID-19. Study information: TCR clusters were mostly donor specific. General study points: Later expanders leaned CD4+, whereas clones that contracted between day 15 and 85 were balanced CD4/CD8. A subset of responding clones appeared in pre-infection memory, suggesting cross-reactive memory joined.

This clonotype showed up just a few times. Its specificity is not known. The CDR3 contains 15 residues. The V end lost 4 bases, the J end lost 0 bases, and 12 bases lay between the germline ends. Germline assignment: CDR1 LGHDT and CDR2 YNNKEL (reference sequence). TCRdb called the 5' RACE reads again in MiXCR, with one record for every CDR3 protein. The data hold 350,000 to 550,000 distinct CDR3 sequences, with 15% to 20% observed a single time. The sequencing input was PBMCs or a T cell subset sorted from them (not recorded which). This chain uses TRBV3-1 with TRBJ1-1; maybe TRBD1 (5 bases). The TCR was taken from a man younger than 30 who had mild COVID-19 (a few samples of this study predate the infection). Cell type and time point are not known. The CDR3 region has the DNA TGTGCCAGCAGCCGCAAGTGGGGGTTGAACACTGAAGCTTTCTTT. Translation gives CASSRKWGLNTEAFF.